Only a few counts were recorded for the clone carrying this T cell receptor (beta chain). Its antigen is currently unknown. This sample was taken from a study of T cell responses to AZD1222 COVID-19 vaccine. Overall study results and limits: Seropositive AZD1222 recipients at baseline numbered only 6 or 7. Clonal diversity may have been underestimated, and the donors were mostly white British, with more females than males.

Clones were read by immunoSEQ multiplex PCR, and TCRdb kept only the in-frame ones, dropping some. This repertoire shows about 130,000 clones, over 85% found once; its top ten account for approximately 3.4%. The CDR3 runs 16 residues. This clonotype originated in an adult in good health. The starting material was peripheral blood, obtained on day 0 of AZD1222 vaccination. V and J are TRBV21-1 and TRBJ1-1. TRBV21-1 is flagged as a pseudogene. DNA for the CDR3: TGTGCCAGCAGCAAAACGGAGGGCCGAATTTTTGCTGAAGCTTTCTTT. Translation: CASSKTEGRIFAEAFF.